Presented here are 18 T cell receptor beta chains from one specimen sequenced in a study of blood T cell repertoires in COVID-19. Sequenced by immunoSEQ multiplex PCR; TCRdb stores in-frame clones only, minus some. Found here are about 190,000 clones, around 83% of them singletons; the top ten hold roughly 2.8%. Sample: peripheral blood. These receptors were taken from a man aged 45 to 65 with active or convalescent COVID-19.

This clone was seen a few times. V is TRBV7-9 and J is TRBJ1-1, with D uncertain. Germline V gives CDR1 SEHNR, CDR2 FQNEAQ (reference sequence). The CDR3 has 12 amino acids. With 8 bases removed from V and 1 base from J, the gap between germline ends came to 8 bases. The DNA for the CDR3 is TGTGCCAGCGGAGGGAGGAACACTGAAGCTTTCTTT. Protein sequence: CASGGRNTEAFF.

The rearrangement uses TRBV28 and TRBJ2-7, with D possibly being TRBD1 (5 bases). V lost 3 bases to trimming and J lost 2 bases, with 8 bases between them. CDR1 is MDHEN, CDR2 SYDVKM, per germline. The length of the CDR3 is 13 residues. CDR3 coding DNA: TGTGCCAGCAGTTTTTCAGGGACCTACGAGCAGTACTTC. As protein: CASSFSGTYEQYF. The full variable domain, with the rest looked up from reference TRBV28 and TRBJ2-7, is DVKVTQSSRYLVKRTGEKVFLECVQDMDHENMFWYRQDPGLGLRLIYFSYDVKMKEKGDIPEGYSVSREKKERFSLILESASTNQTSMYLCASSFSGTYEQYFGPGTRLTVT.

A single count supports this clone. The CDR3 region is CASSLSGHYGYTF. The CDR3 DNA is TGTGCCAGCAGCTTATCTGGGCACTATGGCTACACCTTC. The chain employs TRBV7-2 and TRBJ1-2; no reliable D call. Germline CDR1 reads SGHTA; CDR2 reads FQGNSA. The CDR3 covers 13 residues. V lost 2 bases to trimming and J lost 3 bases, with 7 bases between them.

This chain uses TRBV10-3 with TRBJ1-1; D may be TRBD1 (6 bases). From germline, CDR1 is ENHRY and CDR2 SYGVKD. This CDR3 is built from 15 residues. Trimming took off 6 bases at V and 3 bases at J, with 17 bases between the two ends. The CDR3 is CAIRQQGIRDTEAFF. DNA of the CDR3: TGTGCCATCAGACAGCAGGGGATCAGGGACACTGAAGCTTTCTTT.

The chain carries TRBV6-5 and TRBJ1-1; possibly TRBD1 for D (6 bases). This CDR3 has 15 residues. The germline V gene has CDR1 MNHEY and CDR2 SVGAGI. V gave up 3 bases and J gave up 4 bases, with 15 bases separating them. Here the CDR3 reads CASSYRKDSPTEAFF. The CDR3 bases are TGTGCCAGCAGTTATCGGAAGGACAGCCCCACTGAAGCTTTCTTT.

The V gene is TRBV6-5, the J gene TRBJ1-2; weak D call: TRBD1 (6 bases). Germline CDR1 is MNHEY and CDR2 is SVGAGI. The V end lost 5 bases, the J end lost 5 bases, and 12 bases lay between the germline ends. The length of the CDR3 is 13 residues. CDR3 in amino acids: CASSTQGQYGYTF. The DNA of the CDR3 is TGTGCCAGCAGTACACAGGGCCAATATGGCTACACCTTC.

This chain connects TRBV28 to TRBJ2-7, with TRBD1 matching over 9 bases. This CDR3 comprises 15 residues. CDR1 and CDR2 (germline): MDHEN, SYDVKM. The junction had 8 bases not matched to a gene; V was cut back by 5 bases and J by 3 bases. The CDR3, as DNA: TGTGCCAGCAGTCTAGGGACAGGGCTAGTCTACGAGCAGTACTTC. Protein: CASSLGTGLVYEQYF.

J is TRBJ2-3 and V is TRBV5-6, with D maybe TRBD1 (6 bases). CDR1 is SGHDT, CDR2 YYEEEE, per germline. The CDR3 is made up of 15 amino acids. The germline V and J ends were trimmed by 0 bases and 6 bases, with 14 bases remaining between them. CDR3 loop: CASSLGLRGVDTQYF. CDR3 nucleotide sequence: TGTGCCAGCAGCTTGGGTCTCAGGGGTGTGGATACGCAGTATTTT.

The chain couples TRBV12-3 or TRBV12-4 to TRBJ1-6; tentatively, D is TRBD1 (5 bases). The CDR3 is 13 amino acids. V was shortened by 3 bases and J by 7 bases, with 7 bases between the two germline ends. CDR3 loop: CASSFRENSPLHF. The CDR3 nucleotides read TGTGCCAGCAGTTTCAGGGAAAATTCACCCCTCCACTTT.

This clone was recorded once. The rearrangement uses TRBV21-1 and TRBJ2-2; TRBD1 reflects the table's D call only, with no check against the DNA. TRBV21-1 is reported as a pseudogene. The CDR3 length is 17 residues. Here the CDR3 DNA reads TGTGCCAGCAGCAAAGTCGAGGGACAGGTTAACACCGGGGAGCTGTTTTTT. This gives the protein CASSKVEGQVNTGELFF.

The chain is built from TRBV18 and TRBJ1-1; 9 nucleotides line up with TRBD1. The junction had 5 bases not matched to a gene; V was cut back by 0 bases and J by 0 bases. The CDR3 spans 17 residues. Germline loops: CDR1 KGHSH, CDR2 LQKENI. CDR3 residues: CASSPPGTGRLNTEAFF. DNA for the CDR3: TGTGCCAGCTCACCACCGGGGACAGGGAGATTGAACACTGAAGCTTTCTTT.

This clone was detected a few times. CDR3 nucleotides: TGCGCCAGCAGCTCCGGGACAGGGACCACAGATACGCAGTATTTT. Its protein is CASSSGTGTTDTQYF. The V call is TRBV5-1, the J call TRBJ2-3, with 9 positions matching TRBD1. The CDR3 loop spans 15 amino acids. With V trimmed by 3 bases and J by 2 bases, 4 bases remained unmatched. The germline V gene has CDR1 SGHRS and CDR2 YFSETQ.

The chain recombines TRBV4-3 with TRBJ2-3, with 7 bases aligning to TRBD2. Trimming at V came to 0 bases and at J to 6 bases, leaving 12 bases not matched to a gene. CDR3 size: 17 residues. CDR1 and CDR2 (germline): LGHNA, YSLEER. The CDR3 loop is CASSQDAAGVRRDTQYF. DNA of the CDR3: TGCGCCAGCAGCCAAGATGCGGCGGGGGTCCGCCGTGATACGCAGTATTTT.

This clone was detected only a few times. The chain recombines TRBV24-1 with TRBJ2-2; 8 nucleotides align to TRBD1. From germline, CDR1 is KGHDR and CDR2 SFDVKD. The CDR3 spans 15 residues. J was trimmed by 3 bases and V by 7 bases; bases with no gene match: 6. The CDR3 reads CATSPLTGDTGELFF. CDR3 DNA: TGTGCCACCAGCCCTTTGACAGGGGACACCGGGGAGCTGTTTTTT.

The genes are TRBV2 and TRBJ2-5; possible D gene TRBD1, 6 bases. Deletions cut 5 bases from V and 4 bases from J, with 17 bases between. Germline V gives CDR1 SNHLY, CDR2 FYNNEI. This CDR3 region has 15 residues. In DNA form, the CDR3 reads TGTGCCAGCAGTTATACAGGGTTTATTACAGAGACCCAGTACTTC. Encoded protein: CASSYTGFITETQYF.

As DNA, the CDR3 is TGTGCCAGCAGCTTAGCCGCAGGGCTGAGGACTGAAGCTTTCTTT. It yields the protein CASSLAAGLRTEAFF. The V gene is TRBV7-8, the J gene TRBJ1-1; perhaps TRBD1 as D (5 bases). The V and J ends lost 0 bases and 5 bases respectively, with 13 bases between them. In germline, CDR1 is SGHVS, CDR2 FQNEAQ. This CDR3 region has 15 residues.

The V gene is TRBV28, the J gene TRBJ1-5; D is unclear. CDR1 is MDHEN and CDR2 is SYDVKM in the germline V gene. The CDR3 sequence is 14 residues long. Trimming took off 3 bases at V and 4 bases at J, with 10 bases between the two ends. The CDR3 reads CASSFHPRNQPQHF. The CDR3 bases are TGTGCCAGCAGTTTCCACCCGCGGAATCAGCCCCAGCATTTT.

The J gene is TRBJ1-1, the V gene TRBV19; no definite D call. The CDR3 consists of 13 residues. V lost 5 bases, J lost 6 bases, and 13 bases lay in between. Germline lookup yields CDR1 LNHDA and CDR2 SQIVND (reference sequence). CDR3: CASSGQMRAEAFF. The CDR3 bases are TGTGCCAGTAGTGGGCAGATGCGCGCTGAAGCTTTCTTT.